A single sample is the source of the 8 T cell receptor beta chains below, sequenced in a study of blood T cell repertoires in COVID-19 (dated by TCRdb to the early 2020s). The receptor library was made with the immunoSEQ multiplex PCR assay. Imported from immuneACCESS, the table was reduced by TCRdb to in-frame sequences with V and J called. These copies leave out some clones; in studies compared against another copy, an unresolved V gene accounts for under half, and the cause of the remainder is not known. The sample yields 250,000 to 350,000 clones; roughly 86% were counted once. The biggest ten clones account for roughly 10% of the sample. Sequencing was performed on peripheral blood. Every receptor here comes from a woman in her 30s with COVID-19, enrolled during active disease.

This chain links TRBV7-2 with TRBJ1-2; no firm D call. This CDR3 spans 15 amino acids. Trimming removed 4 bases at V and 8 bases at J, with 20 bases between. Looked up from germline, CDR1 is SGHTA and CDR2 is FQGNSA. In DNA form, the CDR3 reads TGTGCCAGCAGCTCCAGCCCCACGGCGGTAGGAGGCTACACCTTC. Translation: CASSSSPTAVGGYTF.

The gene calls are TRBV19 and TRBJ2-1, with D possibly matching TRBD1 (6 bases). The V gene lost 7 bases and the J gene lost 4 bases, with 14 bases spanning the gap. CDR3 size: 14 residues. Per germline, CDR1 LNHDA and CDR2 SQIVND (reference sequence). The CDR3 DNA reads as TGTGCCAGTACTGTAGGGGGAGATTACAATGAGCAGTTCTTC. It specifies CASTVGGDYNEQFF.

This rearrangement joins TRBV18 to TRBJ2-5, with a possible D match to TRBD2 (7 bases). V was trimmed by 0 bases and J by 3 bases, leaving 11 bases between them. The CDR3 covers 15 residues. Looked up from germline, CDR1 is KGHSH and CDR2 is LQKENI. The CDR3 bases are TGTGCCAGCTCACCACCGGGGGGGGGCGAAGAGACCCAGTACTTC. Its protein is CASSPPGGGEETQYF.

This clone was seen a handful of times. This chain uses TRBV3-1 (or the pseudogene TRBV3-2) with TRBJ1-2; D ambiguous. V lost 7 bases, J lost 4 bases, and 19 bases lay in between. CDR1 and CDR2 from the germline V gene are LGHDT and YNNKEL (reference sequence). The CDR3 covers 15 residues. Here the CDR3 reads CASTSYTGLSYGYTF. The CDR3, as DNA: TGTGCCAGCACCTCATATACGGGTCTCAGCTATGGCTACACCTTC.

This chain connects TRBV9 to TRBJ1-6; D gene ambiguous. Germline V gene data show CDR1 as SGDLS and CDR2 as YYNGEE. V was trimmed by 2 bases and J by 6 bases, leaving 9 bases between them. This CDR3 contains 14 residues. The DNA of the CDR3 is TGTGCCAGCAGCGTGAGGACTGGTAATTCACCCCTCCACTTT. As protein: CASSVRTGNSPLHF.

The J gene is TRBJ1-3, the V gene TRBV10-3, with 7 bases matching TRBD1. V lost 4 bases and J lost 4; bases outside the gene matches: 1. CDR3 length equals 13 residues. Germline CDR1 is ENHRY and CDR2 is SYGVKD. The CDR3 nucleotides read TGTGCCATCAGTGGGGGACAGGGAAACACCATATATTTT. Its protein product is CAISGGQGNTIYF.

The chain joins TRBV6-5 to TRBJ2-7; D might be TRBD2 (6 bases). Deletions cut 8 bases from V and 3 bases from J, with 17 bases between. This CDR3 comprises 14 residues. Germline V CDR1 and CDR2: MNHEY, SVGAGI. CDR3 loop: CASAPGGRGYEQYF. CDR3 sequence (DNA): TGTGCCAGCGCCCCCGGGGGAAGGGGCTACGAGCAGTACTTC.

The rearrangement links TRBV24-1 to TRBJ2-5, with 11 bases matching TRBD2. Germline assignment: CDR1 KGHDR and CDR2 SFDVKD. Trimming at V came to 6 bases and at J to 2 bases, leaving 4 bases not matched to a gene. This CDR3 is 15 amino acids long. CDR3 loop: CATSLSSGRQETQYF. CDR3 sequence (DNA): TGTGCCACCAGTCTCTCTAGCGGGAGGCAAGAGACCCAGTACTTC.